Below, 24 T cell receptor beta chains from the same sample are listed, as sequenced in a study of cytomegalovirus exposure and HLA in healthy donors. Amplification used 60 Vbeta primers and 13 Jbeta primers. Some clones are missing from TCRdb's copy, which holds only in-frame ones; the method was immunoSEQ multiplex PCR. This table holds some 180,000 clones, 85% found once. Sequenced input: PBMCs. These receptors all come from a woman aged 45-65 years in good health and CMV-seronegative.

Only a few counts were recorded for this clone. The chain links TRBV5-6 to TRBJ2-7; D is perhaps TRBD1 (5 bases). CDR3 length: 14 residues. Trimming stripped 1 base from V and 1 base from J, with 9 bases between. Germline V gene data show CDR1 as SGHDT and CDR2 as YYEEEE. The CDR3 spells CASSLTGYSYEQYF. The CDR3 nucleotides are TGTGCCAGCAGCTTGACAGGTTATTCCTACGAGCAGTACTTC. Full variable domain (missing parts from reference TRBV5-6 and TRBJ2-7): DAGVTQSPTHLIKTRGQQVTLRCSPKSGHDTVSWYQQALGQGPQFIFQYYEEEERQRGNFPDRFSGHQFPNYSSELNVNALLLGDSALYLCASSLTGYSYEQYFGPGTRLTVT.

The V and J genes are TRBV27 and TRBJ2-1; D gene uncertain. The CDR3 loop spans 15 amino acids. Germline values: CDR1 MNHEY, CDR2 SMNVEV (reference sequence). The ends were cut back, 6 bases at V and 0 bases at J, with 12 bases in the middle. CDR3 sequence: CASSPLLASYNEQFF. In DNA form, the CDR3 reads TGTGCCAGCAGCCCCCTTTTGGCCTCCTACAATGAGCAGTTCTTC.

Details on this clone: Other DNA variants within this sample encode the same CDR3. V usage is TRBV5-1 and J usage is TRBJ2-7; weak D call: TRBD1 (6 bases). The V and J ends lost 3 bases and 1 base respectively, with 11 bases between them. Germline CDR1 and CDR2: SGHRS and YFSETQ. This CDR3 has 14 residues. The CDR3 spells CASSSQGGSYEQYF. The CDR3 bases are TGCGCCAGCAGCTCACAGGGTGGGTCCTACGAGCAGTACTTC.

In its sample, this clone was seen once. The chain links TRBV27 to TRBJ2-7; 8 bases line up with TRBD2. The CDR3 has 16 residues. Germline trimming cut 2 bases from V and 2 bases from J; bases unmatched to any gene: 8. Germline assignment: CDR1 MNHEY and CDR2 SMNVEV (reference sequence). The CDR3 DNA is TGTGCCAGCAGTTTAACCGGACTAGCCGCCACCTACGAGCAGTACTTC. This translates into CASSLTGLAATYEQYF.

This sequence joins TRBV18 and TRBJ1-2; unclear D gene. Germline-derived CDR1 and CDR2 are KGHSH and LQKENI. Deletions cut 2 bases from V and 7 bases from J, with 14 bases between. The CDR3 is 14 residues long. CDR3 region: CASSPKRRESGYTF. CDR3 DNA: TGTGCCAGCTCACCAAAGAGGAGGGAGAGTGGCTACACCTTC.

This clone is a singleton in its sample. CDR3 residues: CASSEARQGLGEQYF. Here the CDR3 DNA reads TGTGCCAGCAGTGAAGCTCGACAGGGTCTCGGGGAGCAGTACTTC. V and J are TRBV6-1 and TRBJ2-7; TRBD1 agrees at 7 bases. The CDR3 is 15 amino acids. Trimming took 0 bases from V and 7 from J; bases not matched to a gene: 9. Per germline, CDR1 MNHNS and CDR2 SASEGT.

The chain has TRBV19 and TRBJ2-7; 9 bases fit TRBD1. The CDR3 length is 13 residues. Per the germline V gene, CDR1 is LNHDA and CDR2 is SQIVND (reference sequence). V lost 9 bases, J lost 4 bases, and 7 bases stayed unmatched. The CDR3 DNA reads TGTGCCAGCCAACTCGGGACAGGGTACGAGCAGTACTTC. As protein: CASQLGTGYEQYF.

The J gene is TRBJ2-3, the V gene TRBV10-1, with 8 bases matching TRBD2. CDR3 length equals 15 residues. The trim removed 3 bases at V and 2 bases at J, leaving 4 bases unmatched. Germline V gives CDR1 WNHNN, CDR2 SYGVQD (reference sequence). CDR3 protein: CASSEGTRITDTQYF. For the CDR3, the DNA is TGCGCCAGCAGTGAAGGGACTAGAATCACAGATACGCAGTATTTT.

The CDR3 protein is CASSLGPRRSYEQYF. CDR3 DNA sequence: TGCGCCAGCAGCTTGGGCCCTAGGAGGAGTTACGAGCAGTACTTC. The chain has TRBV5-1 and TRBJ2-5; D may be TRBD2 (5 bases). The tail of the sequence fits TRBJ2-7 better, so the J call may be wrong. CDR1 SGHRS and CDR2 YFSETQ come from the germline V gene. The length of the CDR3 is 15 residues.

DNA of the CDR3: TGCGCTACCCGGGGGGTGATCAACTACAATGAGCAGTTCTTC. This translates into CATRGVINYNEQFF. The chain is built from TRBV10-2 and TRBJ2-1, with 7 bases matching TRBD2. CDR3 length: 14 residues. Germline CDR1 reads WSHSY; CDR2 reads SAAADI.

V gene TRBV6-5 combines with J gene TRBJ2-6; TRBD2 is a possible D gene (5 bases). Trimming cost V 4 bases and J 0 bases, with 10 bases left between them. CDR1 is MNHEY, CDR2 SVGAGI, per germline. The CDR3 is 16 residues long. CDR3 DNA: TGTGCCAGCAGTTTTTCCCGGGGCTCTGGGGCCAACGTCCTGACTTTC. Its translation is CASSFSRGSGANVLTF.

The V and J genes are TRBV28 and TRBJ2-4; the D is unclear. This CDR3 region has 14 residues. Germline CDR1 is MDHEN and CDR2 is SYDVKM. Deletions cut 0 bases from V and 2 bases from J, with 5 bases between. The CDR3 loop is CASSLWSTKNIQYF. For the CDR3, the DNA is TGTGCCAGCAGTTTATGGTCAACCAAAAACATTCAGTACTTC.

V usage is TRBV12-5 and J usage is TRBJ2-5; 8 bases are a match to TRBD1. This CDR3 contains 14 residues. Germline values: CDR1 LGHNT, CDR2 FRNRAP. J gave up 4 bases and V 1 base, and 2 bases lay outside the gene matches. The CDR3: CASGLGTGIETQYF. CDR3 sequence (DNA): TGTGCTAGTGGTTTGGGGACAGGGATAGAGACCCAGTACTTC.

The chain has TRBV27 and TRBJ2-1; the match to TRBD2 covers 7 bases. This CDR3 contains 15 residues. Unmatched junction bases numbered 12, after V lost 4 bases and J lost 9 bases. Germline loops: CDR1 MNHEY, CDR2 SMNVEV (reference sequence). The DNA for the CDR3 is TGTGCCAGCAGTTCAACGGGGGGAGCGGGCACTGAGCAGTTCTTC. Amino acid sequence: CASSSTGGAGTEQFF.

The J gene is TRBJ2-3, the V gene TRBV5-4, with 8 positions matching TRBD2. The length of the CDR3 is 15 residues. The germline gives CDR1 SGHNT, CDR2 YYREEE (reference sequence). V was clipped by 1 base and J by 0 bases; unmatched bases: 1. The DNA of the CDR3 is TGTGCCAGCAGCTTGACGGGAGGGAGCACAGATACGCAGTATTTT. Residues: CASSLTGGSTDTQYF.

The count of this clone is one. The chain employs TRBV5-4 and TRBJ1-5; D not certain. V lost 0 bases, J lost 2 bases, and 9 bases lay in between. This CDR3 has 15 residues. The germline gives CDR1 SGHNT, CDR2 YYREEE (reference sequence). CDR3 bases: TGTGCCAGCAGCTTGGATCGCGGTGGCAATCAGCCCCAGCATTTT. Translated: CASSLDRGGNQPQHF.

The V and J genes are TRBV28 and TRBJ1-2; 7 bases map to TRBD1. V lost 6 bases to trimming and J lost 7 bases; unmatched junction nucleotides: 11. CDR3 length: 14 amino acids. Germline CDR1 MDHEN, CDR2 SYDVKM. CDR3 nucleotide sequence: TGTGCCAGCAGAACCGGGACAGTGATCGTTGGCTACACCTTC. Its translation: CASRTGTVIVGYTF.

This clone has more than one count but fewer than ten. The gene calls are TRBV5-1 and TRBJ2-1; D uncertain. CDR1 and CDR2 (germline): SGHRS, YFSETQ. Trimming left V 0 bases short and J 6 bases short, with 7 bases between. This CDR3 has 13 amino acids. The chain's CDR3 is CASSLVVGNEQFF. The CDR3 nucleotides read TGCGCCAGCAGCTTGGTAGTCGGCAATGAGCAGTTCTTC. The variable domain in full, with the rest retrieved from reference TRBV5-1 and TRBJ2-1, is KAGVTQTPRYLIKTRGQQVTLSCSPISGHRSVSWYQQTPGQGLQFLFEYFSETQRNKGNFPGRFSGRQFSNSRSEMNVSTLELGDSALYLCASSLVVGNEQFFGPGTRLTVL.

This chain connects TRBV27 to TRBJ2-2, with D maybe TRBD2 (5 bases). The V and J ends lost 6 bases and 2 bases respectively, with 13 bases between them. This CDR3 has 15 residues. Per germline, CDR1 MNHEY and CDR2 SMNVEV (reference sequence). The CDR3 DNA is TGTGCCAGCAGATCTCGGACTGGCAACACCGGGGAGCTGTTTTTT. This encodes CASRSRTGNTGELFF.

The chain has TRBV7-9 and TRBJ1-1; 7 bases are a match to TRBD1. The germline V gene encodes CDR1 SEHNR and CDR2 FQNEAQ (reference sequence). The CDR3 covers 16 residues. After removal of 5 bases from V and 1 base from J, the junction contained 10 bases not matched to a gene. The CDR3 DNA reads TGTGCCAGCAGCGCCCGGCCCGGGACAGAGAACACTGAAGCTTTCTTT. The encoded protein is CASSARPGTENTEAFF.

This rearrangement joins TRBV7-3 to TRBJ2-1; D gene ambiguous. Germline CDR1 is SGHTA and CDR2 is FQGTGA. The V and J ends lost 2 bases and 6 bases respectively, with 8 bases between them. There are 13 residues in the CDR3. The CDR3 region is CASSLYEANEQFF. In nucleotides, the CDR3 is TGTGCCAGCAGCTTATATGAAGCCAATGAGCAGTTCTTC.

The chain uses TRBV9 and TRBJ1-1; TRBD1 matches 8 bases. The CDR3 is 13 amino acids. The ends lost 1 base at V and 11 bases at J; junction bases unmatched: 7. Germline V gives CDR1 SGDLS, CDR2 YYNGEE. CDR3 residues: CASSVSWTGRAFF. The CDR3, as DNA: TGTGCCAGCAGCGTATCTTGGACAGGGAGGGCTTTCTTT.

The chain joins TRBV9 to TRBJ2-1, with D perhaps TRBD1 (7 bases). Deletions cut 2 bases from V and 6 bases from J, with 15 bases between. The CDR3 covers 15 residues. Germline assignment: CDR1 SGDLS and CDR2 YYNGEE. CDR3 nucleotide sequence: TGTGCCAGCAGCGTGGAGGGGGCGCCGATCAATGAGCAGTTCTTC. Its translation: CASSVEGAPINEQFF.

The chain recombines TRBV7-2 with TRBJ1-2; perhaps TRBD1 as D (5 bases). The CDR3 has 14 residues. Germline-derived CDR1 and CDR2 are SGHTA and FQGNSA. The germline V and J ends were trimmed by 5 bases and 4 bases, with 14 bases remaining between them. The DNA for the CDR3 is TGTGCCAGCAGCCCTTTACAGGACGTCTATGGCTACACCTTC. It specifies CASSPLQDVYGYTF.